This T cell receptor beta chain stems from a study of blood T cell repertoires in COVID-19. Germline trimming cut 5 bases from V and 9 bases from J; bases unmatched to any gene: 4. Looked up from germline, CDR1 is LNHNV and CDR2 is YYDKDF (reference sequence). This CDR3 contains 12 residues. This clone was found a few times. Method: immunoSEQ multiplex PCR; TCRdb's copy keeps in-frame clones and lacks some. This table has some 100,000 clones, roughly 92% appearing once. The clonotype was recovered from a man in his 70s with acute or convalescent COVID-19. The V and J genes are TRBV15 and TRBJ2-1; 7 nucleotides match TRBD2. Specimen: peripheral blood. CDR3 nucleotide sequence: TGTGCCACCAGCCCGGGAGGAAGTGAGCAGTTCTTC. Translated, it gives CATSPGGSEQFF.